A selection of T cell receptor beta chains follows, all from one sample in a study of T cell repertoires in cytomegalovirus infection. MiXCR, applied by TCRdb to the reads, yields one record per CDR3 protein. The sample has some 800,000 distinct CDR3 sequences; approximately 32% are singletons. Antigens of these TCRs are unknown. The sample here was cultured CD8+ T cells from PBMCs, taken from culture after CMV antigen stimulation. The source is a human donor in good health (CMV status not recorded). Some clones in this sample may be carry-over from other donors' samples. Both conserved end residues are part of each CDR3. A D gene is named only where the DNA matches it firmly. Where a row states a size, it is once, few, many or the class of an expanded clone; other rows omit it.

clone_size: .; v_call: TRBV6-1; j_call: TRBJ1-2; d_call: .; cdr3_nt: TGTGCCAGCAGTGAATATCGATCCTCGGGGGATGGCTACACCTTC; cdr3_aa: CASSEYRSSGDGYTF
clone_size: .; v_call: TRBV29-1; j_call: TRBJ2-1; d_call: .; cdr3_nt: TGCAGGGTTGAGACAGGAATCTCCTACAATGAGCAGTTCTTC; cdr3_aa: CRVETGISYNEQFF
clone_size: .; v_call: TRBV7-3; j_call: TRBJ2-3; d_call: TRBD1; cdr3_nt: TGTGCCAGCAGCGTCGACAGGGGTTTTACAGATACGCAGTATTTT; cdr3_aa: CASSVDRGFTDTQYF
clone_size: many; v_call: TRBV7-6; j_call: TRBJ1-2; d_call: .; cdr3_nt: TGTGCCAGCAGCCTAGAGGCAGGGGTCCTAAACTATGGCTACACCTTC; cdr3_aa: CASSLEAGVLNYGYTF
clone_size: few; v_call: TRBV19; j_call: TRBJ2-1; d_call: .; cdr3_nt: TGTGCCAGTAGTATCGGGGCAGGGGGGCCTATCGATGAGCAGTTCTTC; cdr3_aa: CASSIGAGGPIDEQFF
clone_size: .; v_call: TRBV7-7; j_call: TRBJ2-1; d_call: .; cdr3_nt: TGTGCTAGCAGCTTTGGAGTCAGGAACAATGAGCAGTTCTTC; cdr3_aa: CASSFGVRNNEQFF
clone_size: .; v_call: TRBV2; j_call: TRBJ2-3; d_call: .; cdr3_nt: TGTGCCAGCACAAACGCCCGGGATACGCAGTATTTT; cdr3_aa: CASTNARDTQYF
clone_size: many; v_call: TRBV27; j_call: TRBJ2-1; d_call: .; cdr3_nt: TGTGCCAGCAGTCTCCCAAGAAACAATGAGCAGTTCTTC; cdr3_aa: CASSLPRNNEQFF
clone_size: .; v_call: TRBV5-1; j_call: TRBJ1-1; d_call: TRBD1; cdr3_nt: TGCGCCAGCAGCCACCGACAGGGGCTCACTGAAGCTTTCTTT; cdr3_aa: CASSHRQGLTEAFF
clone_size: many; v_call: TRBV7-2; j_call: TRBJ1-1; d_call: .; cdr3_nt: TGTGCCAGCAGCGATTATAGGATCGGCACTGAAGCTTTCTTT; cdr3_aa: CASSDYRIGTEAFF
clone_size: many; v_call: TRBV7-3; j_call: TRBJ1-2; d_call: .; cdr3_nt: TGTGCCAGCAGCTTATTCGTTGGTCCACAGGGCGACTATGGCTACACCTTC; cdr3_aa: CASSLFVGPQGDYGYTF
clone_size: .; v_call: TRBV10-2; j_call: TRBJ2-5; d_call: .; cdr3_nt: TGCGCCAGCAGTGATGGTACGGAGACAGAAGAGACCCAGTACTTC; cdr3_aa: CASSDGTETEETQYF
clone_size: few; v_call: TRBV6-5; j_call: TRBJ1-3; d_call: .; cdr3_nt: TGTGCCAGCAGTTACTCGGAGGGGATTGGAAACACCATATATTTT; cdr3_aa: CASSYSEGIGNTIYF
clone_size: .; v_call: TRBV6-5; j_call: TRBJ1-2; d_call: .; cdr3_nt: TGTGCCAGCAGTGGCGGGAGAGCGAATGGCTACACCTTC; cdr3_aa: CASSGGRANGYTF
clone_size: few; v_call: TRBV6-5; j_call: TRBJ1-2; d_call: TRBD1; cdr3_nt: TGTGCCAGCAGTTACGGCGGACAGGGGGCGGATGGCTACACCTTC; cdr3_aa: CASSYGGQGADGYTF
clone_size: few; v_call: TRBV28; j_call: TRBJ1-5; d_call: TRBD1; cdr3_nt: TGTGCCAGCATCCCGCAGGGGGTAGGTAATCAGCCCCAGCATTTT; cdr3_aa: CASIPQGVGNQPQHF
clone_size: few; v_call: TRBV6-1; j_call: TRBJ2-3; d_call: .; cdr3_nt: TGTGCCAGCGGTCCTTCGGCAGGGTTGGTTGATACGCAGTATTTT; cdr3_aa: CASGPSAGLVDTQYF
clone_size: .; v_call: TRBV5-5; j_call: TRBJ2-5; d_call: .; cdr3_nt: TGTGCCAGCAGCTTGCAGAGAGGAGCGCAAGAGACCCAGTGCTTC; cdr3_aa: CASSLQRGAQETQCF
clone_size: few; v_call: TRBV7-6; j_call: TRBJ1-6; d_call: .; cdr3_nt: TGTGCCAGCAGCTTAGGAACTAAAGTTGCACCCCTCCACTTT; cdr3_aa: CASSLGTKVAPLHF
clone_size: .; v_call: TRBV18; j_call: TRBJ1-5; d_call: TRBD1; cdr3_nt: TGTGCCAGCTCACCGGCTCCTTCCGGGACAGGGGTCGATCAGCCCCAGCATTTT; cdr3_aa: CASSPAPSGTGVDQPQHF
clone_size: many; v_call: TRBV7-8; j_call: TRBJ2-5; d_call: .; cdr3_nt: TGTGCCAGCAGCTTATTAAGACTAGTAAACCAAGAGACCCAGTACTTC; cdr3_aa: CASSLLRLVNQETQYF
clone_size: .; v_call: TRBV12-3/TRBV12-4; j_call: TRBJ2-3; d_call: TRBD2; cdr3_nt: TGTGCCAGCAGTTTAGGTGGGGCTAGCGGGGCCCCTCCTCTCACAGATACGCAGTATTTT; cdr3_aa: CASSLGGASGAPPLTDTQYF
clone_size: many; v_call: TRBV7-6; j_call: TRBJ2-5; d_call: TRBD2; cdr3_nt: TGTGCCAGCAGCTTAGCCCCGGGACTAGCGGTTCAAGAGACCCAGTACTTC; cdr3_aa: CASSLAPGLAVQETQYF
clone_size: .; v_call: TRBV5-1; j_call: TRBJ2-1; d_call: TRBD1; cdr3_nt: TGCGCCAGCAGCTTGGCCGGAACAGACAGGGGGCCTTACAATGAGCAGTTCTTC; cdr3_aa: CASSLAGTDRGPYNEQFF
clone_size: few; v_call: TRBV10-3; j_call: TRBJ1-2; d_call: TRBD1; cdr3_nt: TGTGCCATGGACCGGGACAGGGGGCCGACCAACTATGGCTACACCTTC; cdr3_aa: CAMDRDRGPTNYGYTF
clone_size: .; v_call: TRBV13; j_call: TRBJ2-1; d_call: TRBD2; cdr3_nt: TGTGCCAGCAGGACGGGACTAGGGCCCTACAATGAGCAGTTCTTC; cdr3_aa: CASRTGLGPYNEQFF
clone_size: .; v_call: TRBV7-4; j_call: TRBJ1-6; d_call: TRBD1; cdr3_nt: TGTGCCAGCAGCCCTGCTTGGACAGGGGAGGATTCACCCCTCCACTTT; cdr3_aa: CASSPAWTGEDSPLHF
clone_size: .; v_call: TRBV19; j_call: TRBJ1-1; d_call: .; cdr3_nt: TGTGCCAGTAGGAACGGGAACACTGAAGCTTTCTTT; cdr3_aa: CASRNGNTEAFF
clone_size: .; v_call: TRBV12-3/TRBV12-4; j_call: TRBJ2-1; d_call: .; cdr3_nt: TGTGCCAGCAGTTTAAGTGGGATCTACAATGAGCAGCTCTTC; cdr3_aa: CASSLSGIYNEQLF
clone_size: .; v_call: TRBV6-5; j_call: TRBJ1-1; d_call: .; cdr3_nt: TGTGCCAGCAGTCCCGGACAGACCCCTTACACTGAAGCTTTCTTT; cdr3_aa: CASSPGQTPYTEAFF
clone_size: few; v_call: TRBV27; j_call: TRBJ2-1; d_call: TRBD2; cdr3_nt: TGTGCCAGCAGTATCCCGGGAGGGGGGGCGTACAATGAGCAGTTCTTC; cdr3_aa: CASSIPGGGAYNEQFF
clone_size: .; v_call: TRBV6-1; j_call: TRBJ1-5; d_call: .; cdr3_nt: TGTGCCAGCAGACCACGGGGGTGGTTCCAGCCCCAGCATTTT; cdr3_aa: CASRPRGWFQPQHF
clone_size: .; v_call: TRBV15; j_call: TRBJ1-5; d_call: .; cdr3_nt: TGTGCCACCAGGGAAAGGGGTCCGAATCAGCCCCAGCATTTT; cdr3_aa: CATRERGPNQPQHF
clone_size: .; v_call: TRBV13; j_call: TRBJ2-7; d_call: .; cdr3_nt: TGTGCCAGCAGCTTAAGGGGAACTCTCTCCTACGAGCAGTACTTC; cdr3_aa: CASSLRGTLSYEQYF
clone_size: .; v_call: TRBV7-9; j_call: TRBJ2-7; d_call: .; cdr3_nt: TGTGCCAGCAGCTTACCCCGGGACGCAAAAGAGGCCTACGAGCAGTACTTC; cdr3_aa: CASSLPRDAKEAYEQYF
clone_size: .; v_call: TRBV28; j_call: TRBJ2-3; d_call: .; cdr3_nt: TGTGCCAGCAGCTTAGACTCAATCCCCACAGATACGCAGTATTTT; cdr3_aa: CASSLDSIPTDTQYF
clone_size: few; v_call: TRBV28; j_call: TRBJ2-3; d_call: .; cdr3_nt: TGTGCCAGCCTGGAGGGGGGCGACACAGATACGCAGTATTTT; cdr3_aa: CASLEGGDTDTQYF
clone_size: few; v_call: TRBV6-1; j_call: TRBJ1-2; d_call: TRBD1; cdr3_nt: TGTGCCAGCACCGAGGGACAGAACTATGGCTACACCTTC; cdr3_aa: CASTEGQNYGYTF
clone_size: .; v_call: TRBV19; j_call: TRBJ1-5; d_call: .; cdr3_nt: TGTGCCAGTGCCGACAAGCCTAGGGATCAGCCCCAGCATTTT; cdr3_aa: CASADKPRDQPQHF
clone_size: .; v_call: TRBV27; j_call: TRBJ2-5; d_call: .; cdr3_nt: TGTGCCAGCAGTTTACGTGGCAGGCCCGCGGAGACCCAGTACTTC; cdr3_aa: CASSLRGRPAETQYF